The 19 T cell receptor beta chains listed next were all sequenced from one sample in a study of blood T cell repertoires in COVID-19. Generated by immunoSEQ multiplex PCR, the TCRdb table keeps only in-frame clones and is missing some. The repertoire holds roughly 100,000 clones, with roughly 87% as singletons. Sequenced input: peripheral blood. These receptor sequences come from a woman over 75 in a cohort sampled during active COVID-19.

The DNA of the CDR3 is TGTGCCACAACGGACAGGGCCGGTTCACCCCTCCACTTT. It encodes CATTDRAGSPLHF. The rearrangement joins TRBV19 to TRBJ1-6; 8 nucleotides align to TRBD1. After removal of 10 bases from V and 9 bases from J, the junction contained 8 bases not matched to a gene. Germline CDR1 LNHDA, CDR2 SQIVND (reference sequence). The CDR3 covers 13 residues. The full variable domain, in which reference TRBV19 and TRBJ1-6 provide the parts outside the CDR3, is DGGITQSPKYLFRKEGQNVTLSCEQNLNHDAMYWYRQDPGQGLRLIYYSQIVNDFQKGDIAEGYSVSREKKESFPLTVTSAQKNPTAFYLCATTDRAGSPLHFGNGTRLTVT.

This rearrangement joins TRBV3-1 (or the pseudogene TRBV3-2) to TRBJ1-1, with D tentatively TRBD1 (5 bases). Per germline, CDR1 LGHDT and CDR2 YNNKEL (reference sequence). V was pared by 8 bases and J by 5 bases, with 15 bases between. The CDR3 extends over 13 amino acids. The CDR3 loop reads CASGHEGLTEAFF. The CDR3 coding sequence is TGTGCCAGCGGGCATGAGGGACTGACTGAAGCTTTCTTT.

The V call is TRBV19, the J call TRBJ1-2; tentatively, D is TRBD1 (6 bases). Germline lookup yields CDR1 LNHDA and CDR2 SQIVND (reference sequence). The CDR3 runs 16 residues. V lost 5 bases and J 3 bases, leaving 19 bases between the germline ends. For the CDR3, the DNA is TGTGCCAGTAGTCCGAGTACGTCAGGGGTACACTATGGCTACACCTTC. Its translation: CASSPSTSGVHYGYTF.

The chain combines TRBV19 with TRBJ2-3; TRBD1 matches 8 bases. This CDR3 contains 16 residues. CDR1 and CDR2 (germline): LNHDA, SQIVND (reference sequence). The J segment lost 1 base and the V segment lost 3 bases, leaving 6 bases of the junction unmatched. CDR3 in DNA: TGTGCCAGTAGTATTCAGGGGGCAAGGGGCACAGATACGCAGTATTTT. Translating it yields CASSIQGARGTDTQYF.

The V call is TRBV5-4, the J call TRBJ2-5; no reliable D call. CDR1 and CDR2 from the germline V gene are SGHNT and YYREEE (reference sequence). The CDR3 has 14 residues. Trimming took 4 bases from V and 2 from J, leaving 12 bases between them. The CDR3 loop is CASSPWADQETQYF. The DNA for the CDR3 is TGTGCCAGCAGCCCCTGGGCAGATCAAGAGACCCAGTACTTC.

This sequence joins TRBV30 and TRBJ1-1; a possible D gene is TRBD1 (5 bases). V was trimmed by 3 bases and J by 4 bases, leaving 9 bases between them. The germline V gene has CDR1 GTSNPN and CDR2 SVGIG (reference sequence). The CDR3 consists of 12 residues. CDR3 in amino acids: CAWRGAGTEAFF. The CDR3 bases are TGTGCCTGGAGAGGGGCCGGCACTGAAGCTTTCTTT.

This chain connects TRBV10-3 to TRBJ1-4; TRBD1 might be the D (5 bases). V was trimmed by 0 bases and J by 4 bases, leaving 9 bases between them. The germline V gene encodes CDR1 ENHRY and CDR2 SYGVKD. The CDR3 has 15 residues. CDR3 amino acids: CAISESGGINEKLFF. CDR3 bases: TGTGCCATCAGTGAGTCCGGGGGGATTAATGAAAAACTGTTTTTT.

The V gene is TRBV9, the J gene TRBJ2-7, with 7 bases identical to TRBD2. This CDR3 contains 15 residues. Germline CDR1 and CDR2: SGDLS and YYNGEE. J lost 3 bases, V lost 0 bases, and 6 bases had no gene match. The CDR3 region is CASSVGPTGGYEQYF. The CDR3 DNA sequence: TGTGCCAGCAGCGTAGGTCCTACGGGGGGCTACGAGCAGTACTTC.

CDR3 residues: CAASSTSDYNEQFF. As DNA, the CDR3 is TGTGCCGCGAGTTCGACTAGCGACTACAATGAGCAGTTCTTC. V usage is TRBV10-3 and J usage is TRBJ2-1, with 8 nucleotides matching TRBD2. The CDR3 contains 14 residues. Germline V gene lookup returns CDR1 ENHRY and CDR2 SYGVKD. The junction had 9 bases not matched to a gene; V was cut back by 11 bases and J by 3 bases.

The chain links TRBV15 to TRBJ2-3; TRBD2 agrees at 7 bases. V gave up 0 bases and J gave up 4 bases; unmatched junction bases: 10. CDR3 length: 17 amino acids. Germline V lookup: CDR1 LNHNV, CDR2 YYDKDF (reference sequence). CDR3 loop: CATSRDMGGGASDTQYF. DNA of the CDR3: TGTGCCACCAGCAGAGATATGGGGGGAGGGGCCTCAGATACGCAGTATTTT. Based on the CDR3 plus reference TRBV15 and TRBJ2-3, the full variable domain is DAMVIQNPRYQVTQFGKPVTLSCSQTLNHNVMYWYQQKSSQAPKLLFHYYDKDFNNEADTPDNFQSRRPNTSFCFLDIRSPGLGDTAMYLCATSRDMGGGASDTQYFGPGTRLTVL.

The chain carries TRBV7-3 and TRBJ1-6; TRBD1 aligns across 11 bases. Trimming at V came to 1 base and at J to 9 bases, leaving 2 bases not matched to a gene. Germline V gene lookup returns CDR1 SGHTA and CDR2 FQGTGA. There are 15 residues in the CDR3. CDR3 residues: CASSLMGQGGSPLHF. CDR3 bases: TGTGCCAGCAGCTTAATGGGACAGGGGGGTTCACCCCTCCACTTT.

V is TRBV4-2 and J is TRBJ2-1; TRBD2 matches at 11 bases. Germline trimming cut 0 bases from V and 8 bases from J; bases unmatched to any gene: 6. CDR1 LGHNA and CDR2 YNFKEQ come from the germline V gene. This CDR3 has 16 amino acids. CDR3 sequence reads: CASSQEIAGGPHEQFF. The CDR3 region has the DNA TGTGCCAGCAGCCAAGAAATAGCGGGGGGGCCTCATGAGCAGTTCTTC.

The CDR3 DNA reads as TGCGCCAGCAGCTCCGGGACTAGAACCTACGAGCAGTACTTC. Translation gives CASSSGTRTYEQYF. The chain has TRBV5-1 and TRBJ2-7; 8 positions match TRBD2. The germline V gene has CDR1 SGHRS and CDR2 YFSETQ. With V trimmed by 3 bases and J by 2 bases, 4 bases remained unmatched. This CDR3 is 14 amino acids long.

The chain employs TRBV28 and TRBJ2-1; tentative D call: TRBD1 (6 bases). The V end was cut by 6 bases, the J end by 4 bases, with 16 bases between. This CDR3 has 15 residues. Germline V gene sequence: CDR1 MDHEN, CDR2 SYDVKM. The CDR3 is CASRGQQHGYNEQFF. In DNA, the CDR3 is TGTGCCAGCAGAGGACAGCAGCACGGGTACAATGAGCAGTTCTTC.

The sample holds one count of this clone. The chain combines TRBV5-1 with TRBJ2-1, with TRBD1 matching 8 bases. CDR3 size: 15 residues. V lost 4 bases, J lost 4 bases, and 7 bases stayed unmatched. Germline V gene sequence: CDR1 SGHRS, CDR2 YFSETQ. The CDR3 sequence is CASSGGGQEYNEQFF. The CDR3 bases are TGCGCCAGCAGCGGTGGGGGACAGGAGTACAATGAGCAGTTCTTC.

The CDR3 region has the DNA TGCGCCAGCAGCTTGGATCTAGCCCCAGATACGCAGTATTTT. Protein: CASSLDLAPDTQYF. This chain uses TRBV5-1 with TRBJ2-3; tentative D call: TRBD2 (5 bases). Trimming took 0 bases from V and 4 from J, leaving 9 bases between them. The CDR3 length is 14 residues. Germline V lookup: CDR1 SGHRS, CDR2 YFSETQ. The full variable domain, in which reference TRBV5-1 and TRBJ2-3 provide the parts outside the CDR3, is KAGVTQTPRYLIKTRGQQVTLSCSPISGHRSVSWYQQTPGQGLQFLFEYFSETQRNKGNFPGRFSGRQFSNSRSEMNVSTLELGDSALYLCASSLDLAPDTQYFGPGTRLTVL.

The rearrangement links TRBV3-1 (or the pseudogene TRBV3-2) to TRBJ1-1; TRBD1 matches at 12 bases. J gave up 8 bases and V 4 bases, and 2 bases lay outside the gene matches. CDR3 length: 13 amino acids. The germline V gene has CDR1 LGHDT and CDR2 YNNKEL (reference sequence). This CDR3 is CASSRGTGGEAFF. The CDR3 region has the DNA TGTGCCAGCAGCCGTGGGACAGGGGGCGAAGCTTTCTTT.

Comments on this clone: The sample carries other DNA sequences with the same CDR3. The chain recombines TRBV29-1 with TRBJ1-5; a weak D match, TRBD1 (5 bases). Trimming pared 4 bases from V and 1 base from J, leaving 5 bases between. This CDR3 comprises 12 residues. CDR1 SQVTM and CDR2 ANQGSEA come from the germline V gene. The CDR3 DNA follows: TGCAGCGTTGCAGGGAGCAATCAGCCCCAGCATTTT. Its translation: CSVAGSNQPQHF. Drawing the rest from reference TRBV29-1 and TRBJ1-5, the complete variable domain is SAVISQKPSRDICQRGTSLTIQCQVDSQVTMMFWYRQQPGQSLTLIATANQGSEATYESGFVIDKFPISRPNLTFSTLTVSNMSPEDSSIYLCSVAGSNQPQHFGDGTRLSIL.

The V and J genes are TRBV7-9 and TRBJ2-5; tentatively, D is TRBD1 (5 bases). Germline V gives CDR1 SEHNR, CDR2 FQNEAQ (reference sequence). CDR3 length: 16 amino acids. V was trimmed by 5 bases and J by 5 bases, leaving 21 bases between them. CDR3 bases: TGTGCCAGCAGCCATCCAAAGTACAGGAACGAGGAGACCCAGTACTTC. Translating gives CASSHPKYRNEETQYF. The full variable domain, rest sourced from reference TRBV7-9 and TRBJ2-5, is DTGVSQNPRHKITKRGQNVTFRCDPISEHNRLYWYRQTLGQGPEFLTYFQNEAQLEKSRLLSDRFSAERPKGSFSTLEIQRTEQGDSAMYLCASSHPKYRNEETQYFGPGTRLLVL.